This T cell receptor beta chain was profiled in a study of CD8 T cells in Susac syndrome. Random hexamers were used to reverse transcribe roughly 0.5 to 1 ug of RNA. TCRdb re-analysed the immunoSEQ multiplex PCR reads in MiXCR, keeping a single row per CDR3 protein. The profile shows about 120,000 distinct CDR3 sequences, around 90% of them singletons. The germline gives CDR1 SNHLY, CDR2 FYNNEI. Trimming removed 2 bases at V and 3 bases at J, with 14 bases between. This CDR3 spans 15 amino acids. The material sequenced was CD4+ T cells from PBMCs. This chain connects TRBV2 to TRBJ2-7; no firm D call. This sequence was found in a human donor in good health. The CDR3 reads CASSESSGPGYEQYF. CDR3 in DNA: TGTGCCAGCAGTGAATCCTCTGGTCCAGGCTACGAGCAGTACTTC.